Listed below are T cell receptor beta chains from one sample, sequenced in a study of response to subunit inactivated influenza vaccine. TCRdb reprocessed the RT-PCR reads via MiXCR and lists one record per CDR3 protein. This sample yields hundreds of thousands of distinct CDR3 sequences, of which 11% are seen a single time; 11% belongs to the top ten. These data were also filed under a second study, of T cells expressing NK-cell markers.

The sample was PBMCs from blood, taken on the day of vaccination. Receptor source: a man between 45 and 60 years old who received an inactivated influenza vaccine. CDR3s include the opening cysteine and the closing phenylalanine or tryptophan. A D gene is named only where the DNA matches it firmly. The size field is filled for only some rows; it gives once, few, many or a size class.

J: TRBJ2-1
length: 19
V: TRBV2
D: .
size: few
DNA: TGTGCCAGCAGTAACCCCCGGCAGGAGCCTAAGGGATTTTACAATGAGCAGTTCTTC
CDR3: CASSNPRQEPKGFYNEQFF

J: TRBJ2-2
length: 15
V: TRBV5-1
D: .
size: few
DNA: TGCGCCAGCAGCTTGCAGAGTACGAACACCGGGGAGCTGTTTTTT
CDR3: CASSLQSTNTGELFF

J: TRBJ2-3
length: 15
V: TRBV10-2
D: TRBD2
size: .
DNA: TGCGCCAGCAGAAAGCTAGCGGGACTCACAGATACGCAGTATTTT
CDR3: CASRKLAGLTDTQYF

J: TRBJ2-7
length: 14
V: TRBV7-2
D: .
size: .
DNA: TGTGCCAGCAGCTTAGCGCGGTTAAGGGGCTTGCAGTACTTC
CDR3: CASSLARLRGLQYF

J: TRBJ2-5
length: 15
V: TRBV9
D: TRBD2
size: .
DNA: TGTGCCAGCAACCCCGGGGCTAGCGGGGGGGAGACCCAGTACTTC
CDR3: CASNPGASGGETQYF

J: TRBJ1-4
length: 12
V: TRBV20-1
D: TRBD1
size: .
DNA: TGCAGTGCTAGAGGCCCAGGGGGAAAACTGTTTTTT
CDR3: CSARGPGGKLFF

J: TRBJ2-7
length: 11
V: TRBV20-1
D: .
size: .
DNA: TGCAGTGCCCTACAGGGAAACGAGCAGTACTTC
CDR3: CSALQGNEQYF

J: TRBJ2-7
length: 14
V: TRBV27
D: TRBD2
size: .
DNA: TGTGCCAGCAGTTCCCTAGCGGGGGACCCGAGAGGGTACTTC
CDR3: CASSSLAGDPRGYF

J: TRBJ2-1
length: 15
V: TRBV27
D: .
size: many
DNA: TGTGCCAGCAATTCTATTGGAGGGGGATACAATGAGCAGTTCTTC
CDR3: CASNSIGGGYNEQFF

J: TRBJ1-2
length: 12
V: TRBV10-3
D: .
size: few
DNA: TGTGCCATCACCGGAGGAAAGTATGGCTACACCTTC
CDR3: CAITGGKYGYTF

J: TRBJ1-1
length: 16
V: TRBV29-1
D: .
size: few
DNA: TGCAGCGTTGGAACAACGGACGGATTTAAAGGTGTTGAAGCTTTCTTT
CDR3: CSVGTTDGFKGVEAFF

J: TRBJ2-7
length: 15
V: TRBV4-1
D: TRBD2
size: .
DNA: TGCGCCAGCAGCCAAGATAGGCTAGCGGGAGTCGAGCAGTACTTC
CDR3: CASSQDRLAGVEQYF

J: TRBJ1-2
length: 15
V: TRBV12-3/TRBV12-4
D: TRBD1
size: .
DNA: TGTGCCAGCAGTTTGCGCACAGGGGGCGTGAGTGGGTACACCTTC
CDR3: CASSLRTGGVSGYTF

J: TRBJ1-2
length: 14
V: TRBV21-1
D: .
size: .
DNA: TGTGTCAGCAGCAATCAGGGGAGGGACTATGGCTACACCTTC
CDR3: CVSSNQGRDYGYTF

J: TRBJ2-5
length: 14
V: TRBV10-3
D: .
size: .
DNA: TGTGCCATCAGTGAGTCACAGGGTCCAGAGACCCAGTACTTC
CDR3: CAISESQGPETQYF

J: TRBJ2-5
length: 18
V: TRBV7-6
D: TRBD2
size: .
DNA: TGTGCCAGCAGCTCGAGGCGGACTAGCGGGAGAAGAAAAGAGACCCAGTACTTC
CDR3: CASSSRRTSGRRKETQYF

J: TRBJ2-7
length: 14
V: TRBV11-3
D: TRBD1
size: .
DNA: TGTGCCAGCAGCACCCGACAGGGAGCCCACGAGCAGTACTTC
CDR3: CASSTRQGAHEQYF

J: TRBJ1-2
length: 12
V: TRBV10-3
D: .
size: .
DNA: TGTGCCATCAGCCGGGACGGCTATGGCTACACCTTC
CDR3: CAISRDGYGYTF

J: TRBJ1-1
length: 14
V: TRBV5-1
D: .
size: .
DNA: TGCGCCAGCAGCGCGGGAGCCATGAACACTGAAGCTTTCTTT
CDR3: CASSAGAMNTEAFF

J: TRBJ2-3
length: 15
V: TRBV7-9
D: .
size: many
DNA: TGTGCCAGCAGCCCCCAAATCGAGGACACAGATACGCAGTATTTT
CDR3: CASSPQIEDTDTQYF

J: TRBJ2-7
length: 12
V: TRBV20-1
D: .
size: .
DNA: TGCAGTGCTAGAGTGGGCACCTACGAGCAGTACTTC
CDR3: CSARVGTYEQYF

J: TRBJ2-5
length: 16
V: TRBV4-1
D: .
size: .
DNA: TGCGCCAGCAGCCCCCCGGGGATAGCGATCCAAGAGACCCAGTACTTC
CDR3: CASSPPGIAIQETQYF

J: TRBJ2-3
length: 16
V: TRBV2
D: TRBD2
size: .
DNA: TGTGCCAGCAAAGAAGGGAGCGGGGAGAGCACAGATACGCAGTATTTT
CDR3: CASKEGSGESTDTQYF

J: TRBJ2-1
length: 15
V: TRBV3-1
D: .
size: .
DNA: TGTGCCAGCAGCCACGGGGACTTACACTACAATGAGCAGTTCTTC
CDR3: CASSHGDLHYNEQFF

J: TRBJ2-2
length: 16
V: TRBV10-3
D: .
size: .
DNA: TGTGCCATCAGGGAGACGGAGCCCACGAACACCGGGGAGCTGTTTTTT
CDR3: CAIRETEPTNTGELFF

J: TRBJ2-1
length: 16
V: TRBV7-2
D: .
size: .
DNA: TGTGCCAGCAGCTTAGCGGCAGGCCTCTCCTACAATGAGCAGTTCTTC
CDR3: CASSLAAGLSYNEQFF

J: TRBJ2-5
length: 13
V: TRBV7-2
D: .
size: .
DNA: TGTGCCAGCAGCTTTGACCCAAAAGAGACCCAGTACTTC
CDR3: CASSFDPKETQYF

J: TRBJ1-2
length: 13
V: TRBV12-3/TRBV12-4
D: .
size: few
DNA: TGTGCCAGCAGTTTCCGGGGCTCCTATGGCTACACCTTC
CDR3: CASSFRGSYGYTF

J: TRBJ1-2
length: 15
V: TRBV5-6
D: .
size: many
DNA: TGTGCCAGCAGCTGGCGACCGAATCAGGGATATGGCTACACCTTC
CDR3: CASSWRPNQGYGYTF

J: TRBJ2-5
length: 13
V: TRBV20-1
D: .
size: few
DNA: TGCAGTGCCGGTGTCGGGTTTCGAGAGACCCAGTACTTC
CDR3: CSAGVGFRETQYF

J: TRBJ2-3
length: 11
V: TRBV5-1
D: .
size: .
DNA: TGCGCCAGCCGTACGTCAGATACGCAGTATTTT
CDR3: CASRTSDTQYF

J: TRBJ2-2
length: 15
V: TRBV11-2
D: TRBD1
size: .
DNA: TGTGCCAGCAGCGCCTACAGGGGGTACACCGGGGAGCTGTTTTTT
CDR3: CASSAYRGYTGELFF

J: TRBJ2-6
length: 16
V: TRBV28
D: .
size: .
DNA: TGTGCCAGCAGTTTACAGGTCCACTCTGGGGCCAACGTCCTGACTTTC
CDR3: CASSLQVHSGANVLTF

J: TRBJ1-2
length: 13
V: TRBV12-3/TRBV12-4
D: .
size: few
DNA: TGTGCCAGCAGTCAAACAGGGTCTTGGGGCTACACCTTC
CDR3: CASSQTGSWGYTF

J: TRBJ1-5
length: 13
V: TRBV4-2
D: .
size: few
DNA: TGTGCCAGCAGCCAAGTGGGGAGTCAGCCCCAGCATTTT
CDR3: CASSQVGSQPQHF

J: TRBJ2-1
length: 16
V: TRBV18
D: TRBD2
size: many
DNA: TGTGCCAGCTCACTTCCTCTTTCGGGGGGGTCTGGTGAGCAGTTCTTC
CDR3: CASSLPLSGGSGEQFF

J: TRBJ2-1
length: 13
V: TRBV5-5
D: .
size: .
DNA: TGTGCCAGCAGGTACGCAGAGGGCCATGAGCAGTTCTTC
CDR3: CASRYAEGHEQFF

J: TRBJ1-3
length: 16
V: TRBV7-9
D: .
size: many
DNA: TGTGCCAGCAGCACGAGACAGGCCTACTCTGGAAACACCATATATTTT
CDR3: CASSTRQAYSGNTIYF

J: TRBJ2-2
length: 17
V: TRBV4-3
D: TRBD1
size: .
DNA: TGCGCCAGCAGCCAAGTACCCGGGACAGGGGTCACCGGGGAGCTGTTTTTT
CDR3: CASSQVPGTGVTGELFF